The 8 T cell receptor beta chains in this list originate from one sample, sequenced in a study of OX40 agonist ivuxolimab in advanced cancers. Using immunoSEQ multiplex PCR, the repertoire was profiled, and TCRdb retains in-frame clones only, with some absent. The sample has 40,000 to 50,000 clones, about 89% seen once. The material sequenced was CD4+ or CD8+ T cells sorted from blood, taken in a trial of the OX40 agonist ivuxolimab. All receptors derive from an adult with an advanced solid tumor such as melanoma, head and neck, liver or kidney cancer.

The chain carries TRBV27 and TRBJ1-1; D call uncertain. The germline gives CDR1 MNHEY, CDR2 SMNVEV (reference sequence). The CDR3 length is 14 residues. The germline V and J ends were trimmed by 3 bases and 1 base, with 9 bases remaining between them. The CDR3 coding sequence is TGTGCCAGCAGTTTCCGCCCTACGAACACTGAAGCTTTCTTT. This codes for CASSFRPTNTEAFF.

In the case of this clone: Other nucleotide sequences from this sample produce the same CDR3. The chain joins TRBV7-7 to TRBJ2-2; D is unresolved. The germline gives CDR1 SSHAT, CDR2 FNYEAQ (reference sequence). Trimming took off 5 bases at V and 5 bases at J, with 9 bases between the two ends. The CDR3 runs to 13 residues. CDR3 sequence: CASSLGSTGELFF. The CDR3 DNA reads as TGTGCCAGCAGCCTAGGGTCTACCGGGGAGCTGTTTTTT.

This rearrangement joins TRBV28 to TRBJ2-7, with 12 positions matching TRBD2. Trimming cost V 3 bases and J 3 bases; bases outside gene matches: 15. Germline V gene lookup returns CDR1 MDHEN and CDR2 SYDVKM. This CDR3 contains 19 residues. CDR3 in amino acids: CASSFPPPGASGRVYEQYF. Here the CDR3 DNA reads TGTGCCAGCAGTTTTCCCCCACCAGGGGCTAGCGGGAGGGTCTACGAGCAGTACTTC.

The CDR3 DNA follows: TGTGCCAGCAGCCTCCGTCTAGCGGGAGCCTCCTACGAGCAGTACTTC. As protein: CASSLRLAGASYEQYF. The chain carries TRBV5-8 and TRBJ2-7; 10 bases agree with TRBD2. The CDR3 has 16 amino acids. From germline, CDR1 is SGHTS and CDR2 YDEGEE. V gave up 4 bases and J gave up 0 bases; unmatched junction bases: 7.

The V gene is TRBV5-6, the J gene TRBJ2-1; 7 nucleotides line up with TRBD2. V shed 5 bases, J shed 6 bases, and the junction held 8 bases outside the gene matches. Germline V gives CDR1 SGHDT, CDR2 YYEEEE. The CDR3 spans 14 residues. The chain's CDR3 is CASSPGTKRNEQFF. The DNA for the CDR3 is TGTGCCAGCAGTCCCGGGACTAAACGCAATGAGCAGTTCTTC.

This clone was counted once. The chain couples TRBV29-1 to TRBJ2-7, with 9 bases fitting TRBD2. Germline CDR1 reads SQVTM; CDR2 reads ANQGSEA. This CDR3 region has 14 residues. V was clipped by 6 bases and J by 3 bases; unmatched bases: 9. CDR3 region: CSVDRLAELYEQYF. CDR3 nucleotide sequence: TGCAGCGTGGACCGACTAGCGGAACTCTACGAGCAGTACTTC.

The genes are TRBV28 and TRBJ2-7; the match to TRBD1 covers 8 bases. Germline-derived CDR1 and CDR2 are MDHEN and SYDVKM. The V and J ends lost 4 bases and 2 bases, in that order; junction bases with no gene match: 7. There are 15 residues in the CDR3. In DNA, the CDR3 is TGTGCCAGCAGTTACAGGGGGGTTAGGACCTACGAGCAGTACTTC. Translating it yields CASSYRGVRTYEQYF.

J is TRBJ1-2 and V is TRBV9, with 8 bases matching TRBD1. The CDR3 has 17 residues. V was clipped by 0 bases and J by 1 base; unmatched bases: 8. Germline V CDR1 and CDR2: SGDLS, YYNGEE. DNA of the CDR3: TGTGCCAGCAGCGTAGCTACGACAGGGGATGATAACTATGGCTACACCTTC. As protein: CASSVATTGDDNYGYTF.